One and the same sample provided the 27 T cell receptor beta chains below, sequenced in a study of cytomegalovirus exposure and HLA in healthy donors. The PCR employed 60 Vbeta primers together with 13 Jbeta primers. Data came from immunoSEQ multiplex PCR; TCRdb stores just in-frame clones and leaves some out. The table lists approximately 150,000 clones, approximately 82% of them singletons, with around 10% in the top ten. The sample was PBMCs. Source of these receptors: a woman aged 55-69 years in good health and CMV-seropositive.

This chain joins TRBV7-2 and TRBJ2-3; D ambiguous. The V end was cut by 2 bases, the J end by 8 bases, with 14 bases between. The germline gives CDR1 SGHTA, CDR2 FQGNSA. The CDR3 loop spans 14 amino acids. The CDR3 DNA reads as TGTGCCAGCAGCTTATCTCTGACGCGGCGTACGCAGTATTTT. Its translation: CASSLSLTRRTQYF.

This clone was observed a handful of times. This rearrangement joins TRBV27 to TRBJ2-7; no firm D call. The V end lost 3 bases, the J end lost 2 bases, and 11 bases lay between the germline ends. Germline V gene sequence: CDR1 MNHEY, CDR2 SMNVEV (reference sequence). The CDR3 runs 14 residues. DNA for the CDR3: TGTGCCAGCAGTTTTTCCGACACCACCTACGAGCAGTACTTC. Translation: CASSFSDTTYEQYF.

This clone was counted only a few times. The chain combines TRBV2 with TRBJ1-5; the D is unclear. Looked up from germline, CDR1 is SNHLY and CDR2 is FYNNEI. Trimming removed 5 bases at V and 3 bases at J, with 8 bases between. This CDR3 has 13 residues. CDR3 bases: TGTGCCAGCAGTTCCCGTCCCAATCAGCCCCAGCATTTT. Translated: CASSSRPNQPQHF.

The chain employs TRBV15 and TRBJ2-5; D not resolved. V lost 5 bases and J lost 5, with 9 bases in between. The CDR3 has 12 residues. The germline V gene has CDR1 LNHNV and CDR2 YYDKDF (reference sequence). In DNA, the CDR3 is TGTGCCACCAGCGTCGGGTGGGAGACCCAGTACTTC. Translation gives CATSVGWETQYF.

The chain carries TRBV11-3 and TRBJ2-3, with 8 bases aligning to TRBD2. Trimming at V came to 1 base and at J to 8 bases, leaving 5 bases not matched to a gene. Germline CDR1 and CDR2: SGHNT and YENEEA. The CDR3 totals 14 residues. Here the CDR3 reads CASSLAGGPFTQYF. In DNA, the CDR3 is TGTGCCAGCAGCTTAGCGGGAGGGCCGTTTACGCAGTATTTT.

This clone was detected a few times. The chain has TRBV7-8 and TRBJ2-7, with TRBD2 identical over 9 bases. CDR3 size: 16 residues. Germline CDR1 is SGHVS and CDR2 is FQNEAQ. Trimming cost V 2 bases and J 2 bases; bases outside gene matches: 7. In nucleotides, the CDR3 is TGTGCCAGCAGCTTATGGCAGCGGGAGGTGGCCTACGAGCAGTACTTC. It is translated as CASSLWQREVAYEQYF.

A few counts support this clone. The chain is built from TRBV29-1 and TRBJ2-1, with TRBD2 matching 13 bases. The CDR3 length is 14 residues. The V gene end was trimmed by 6 bases and the J gene end by 6 bases; junction bases not matched to a gene: 5. Germline-derived CDR1 and CDR2 are SQVTM and ANQGSEA. The CDR3 coding sequence is TGCAGCGTCGGACTAGCGGGAGATGTCAATGAGCAGTTCTTC. It encodes CSVGLAGDVNEQFF.

With regard to this clone: A junction boundary mismatches the germline segment, possibly from a read error. The chain is built from TRBV7-2 and TRBJ2-7; tentatively, D is TRBD1 (5 bases). Germline V gene sequence: CDR1 SGHTA, CDR2 FQGNSA. This CDR3 has 14 residues. The CDR3: CASSSWTPSSEQYF. CDR3 DNA sequence: TGTGCCAGCAGCTCATGGACACCCTCCTCCGAGCAGTACTTC.

The J gene is TRBJ1-2, the V gene TRBV28; TRBD1 matches 7 bases. The CDR3 has 15 amino acids. The germline gives CDR1 MDHEN, CDR2 SYDVKM. V shed 6 bases and J 4 bases; nucleotides not matched to a gene: 11. CDR3 nucleotides: TGTGCCAGCAGCCGTCAAGTCAGGGGGTCCTATGGCTACACCTTC. Translating gives CASSRQVRGSYGYTF.

The chain is built from TRBV25-1 and TRBJ2-7; no reliable D call. Trimming took 6 bases from V and 6 from J, leaving 15 bases between them. CDR1 and CDR2 (germline): MGHDK, SYGVNS. The CDR3 covers 13 residues. DNA for the CDR3: TGTGCCAGCAGCATAGCTGGCGCTCGCGAGCAGTACTTC. Its protein product is CASSIAGAREQYF.

The chain carries TRBV4-2 and TRBJ1-2; D not certain. Germline assignment: CDR1 LGHNA and CDR2 YNFKEQ. The CDR3 loop spans 14 amino acids. The V end was cut by 0 bases, the J end by 5 bases, with 10 bases between. The CDR3: CASSQDLGSYGYTF. For the CDR3, the DNA is TGTGCCAGCAGCCAAGATCTAGGGAGTTATGGCTACACCTTC.

This chain uses TRBV21-1 with TRBJ1-5. TRBV21-1 is listed as a pseudogene. This CDR3 region has 18 residues. This CDR3 is CASSKDSGRGGDNQPQHF. In nucleotides, the CDR3 is TGTGCCAGCAGCAAAGATTCTGGCCGAGGAGGGGACAATCAGCCCCAGCATTTT.

V gene TRBV18 combines with J gene TRBJ2-3, with 7 positions matching TRBD2. Germline lookup yields CDR1 KGHSH and CDR2 LQKENI. J lost 6 bases, V lost 1 base, and 1 base had no gene match. The CDR3 runs 13 residues. The CDR3 sequence is CASSPREGDTQYF. CDR3 coding DNA: TGTGCCAGCTCACCACGGGAGGGGGATACGCAGTATTTT.

This clone turned up a few times. This rearrangement joins TRBV6-1 to TRBJ1-1, with 10 positions matching TRBD1. CDR3 size: 19 residues. V gave up 2 bases and J gave up 4 bases; unmatched junction bases: 16. The germline CDR1 and CDR2 sequences are MNHNS and SASEGT. This CDR3 reads CASSEFLAGQGLGGTEAFF. CDR3 DNA: TGTGCCAGCAGTGAATTTCTGGCGGGACAGGGGTTAGGGGGCACTGAAGCTTTCTTT.

V is TRBV19 and J is TRBJ2-7; D may be TRBD1 (5 bases). The germline gives CDR1 LNHDA, CDR2 SQIVND (reference sequence). The CDR3 runs 15 residues. V lost 1 base to trimming and J lost 0 bases, with 10 bases between them. CDR3 loop: CASSIATAISYEQYF. The DNA for the CDR3 is TGTGCCAGTAGTATAGCGACAGCTATCTCCTACGAGCAGTACTTC.

The gene calls are TRBV28 and TRBJ1-2; 7 positions agree with TRBD1. The germline gives CDR1 MDHEN, CDR2 SYDVKM. The CDR3 consists of 14 residues. Trimming removed 5 bases from V and 2 bases from J; junction bases left unmatched: 5. CDR3 DNA sequence: TGTGCCAGCAGTGAGACAGGGAAGAACTATGGCTACACCTTC. It translates to CASSETGKNYGYTF.

The CDR3 is CASSQSRLACTYNEQFF. CDR3 DNA sequence: TGCGCCAGCAGTCAATCGAGACTAGCGTGTACCTACAATGAGCAGTTCTTC. The chain recombines TRBV23-1 with TRBJ2-1; 8 nucleotides match TRBD2. TRBV23-1 is reported as an ORF; its role is uncertain. The J segment lost 2 bases and the V segment lost 0 bases, leaving 6 bases of the junction unmatched. This CDR3 is 17 amino acids long.

The chain is built from TRBV18 and TRBJ2-3, with a possible D match to TRBD1 (6 bases). The CDR3 consists of 14 residues. Germline V gene sequence: CDR1 KGHSH, CDR2 LQKENI. V was cut by 6 bases and J by 2 bases, with 12 bases left in between. In DNA form, the CDR3 reads TGTGCCAGCTCTGTGACAGGTTACACAGATACGCAGTATTTT. It is translated as CASSVTGYTDTQYF. The full variable domain, its missing parts supplied by reference TRBV18 and TRBJ2-3, is NAGVMQNPRHLVRRRGQEARLRCSPMKGHSHVYWYRQLPEEGLKFMVYLQKENIIDESGMPKERFSAEFPKEGPSILRIQQVVRGDSAAYFCASSVTGYTDTQYFGPGTRLTVL.

About this clone: The sample contains more than one DNA sequence encoding this CDR3. V usage is TRBV4-1 and J usage is TRBJ1-5; D uncertain. This CDR3 has 14 amino acids. From germline, CDR1 is MGHRA and CDR2 YSYEKL. Trimming removed 1 base from V and 7 bases from J, with 11 bases in between. As DNA, the CDR3 is TGCGCCAGCAGCCAAGTCCGGGGAATACAGCCCCAGCATTTT. Amino acids: CASSQVRGIQPQHF.

The rearrangement uses TRBV5-4 and TRBJ2-5; tentatively, D is TRBD1 (5 bases). Per the germline V gene, CDR1 is SGHNT and CDR2 is YYREEE (reference sequence). With 5 bases removed from V and 7 bases from J, the gap between germline ends came to 12 bases. The CDR3 totals 12 residues. CDR3 DNA: TGTGCCAGCAGACAGGACACCTCGACCCAGTACTTC. Translated, it gives CASRQDTSTQYF.

The rearrangement joins TRBV27 to TRBJ2-3, with D possibly matching TRBD2 (6 bases). Looked up from germline, CDR1 is MNHEY and CDR2 is SMNVEV (reference sequence). CDR3 length: 14 amino acids. Deletions cut 1 base from V and 2 bases from J, with 7 bases between. As DNA, the CDR3 is TGTGCCAGCAGTTTATGGAGGGACACAGATACGCAGTATTTT. Its translation is CASSLWRDTDTQYF.

This chain connects TRBV2 to TRBJ1-2; TRBD1 agrees at 9 bases. Germline assignment: CDR1 SNHLY and CDR2 FYNNEI. V was pared by 6 bases and J by 7 bases, with 3 bases of the junction left unmatched. This CDR3 is built from 12 residues. This chain's CDR3 is CASRGTGLGYTF. The CDR3 nucleotides read TGTGCCAGCAGGGGGACAGGGCTTGGCTACACCTTC.

J is TRBJ2-1 and V is TRBV7-9, with 10 bases matching TRBD2. Trimming took 1 base from V and 15 from J; bases not matched to a gene: 9. This CDR3 contains 14 residues. Looked up from germline, CDR1 is SEHNR and CDR2 is FQNEAQ (reference sequence). The CDR3 coding sequence is TGTGCCAGCAGCTTAGGCCTAGCGGGAGCCCAGCCGTTCTTC. The encoded protein is CASSLGLAGAQPFF.

This sequence joins TRBV27 and TRBJ2-5; 7 bases are a match to TRBD1. The CDR3 length is 15 residues. CDR1 is MNHEY and CDR2 is SMNVEV in the germline V gene (reference sequence). V trimming: 2 bases; J trimming: 5 bases; junction bases outside the gene matches: 8. CDR3 protein: CASSLSQGVGETQYF. The CDR3 nucleotides read TGTGCCAGCAGTTTAAGTCAGGGGGTTGGGGAGACCCAGTACTTC.

The chain combines TRBV14 with TRBJ1-1; tentative D call: TRBD1 (5 bases). Germline V gene data show CDR1 as SGHDN and CDR2 as FVKESK. V lost 7 bases, J lost 1 base, and 16 bases lay in between. The CDR3 runs to 15 residues. CDR3 DNA: TGTGCCAGCACCAAACCCATGACAGCGAACACTGAAGCTTTCTTT. It codes for CASTKPMTANTEAFF. Using reference TRBV14 and TRBJ1-1 for the parts outside the CDR3, the full variable domain is EAGVTQFPSHSVIEKGQTVTLRCDPISGHDNLYWYRRVMGKEIKFLLHFVKESKQDESGMPNNRFLAERTGGTYSTLKVQPAELEDSGVYFCASTKPMTANTEAFFGQGTRLTVV.

Only a few counts were recorded for this clone. V is TRBV30 and J is TRBJ2-5, with D possibly TRBD2 on 5 matching bases. The closer fit of TRBJ2-7 to the DNA end suggests the J call may be wrong. Germline CDR1 GTSNPN, CDR2 SVGIG (reference sequence). The CDR3 extends over 14 amino acids. The CDR3 sequence is CAWRAGRRNYEQYF. CDR3 bases: TGTGCCTGGAGGGCCGGTAGGAGGAACTACGAGCAGTACTTC.

The V gene is TRBV10-3, the J gene TRBJ2-1; TRBD2 is a possible D gene (5 bases). V dropped 8 bases and J dropped 7 bases, with 15 bases sitting between them. This CDR3 has 13 residues. Germline V gene data show CDR1 as ENHRY and CDR2 as SYGVKD. The chain's CDR3 is CAIWRSSANEQFF. The CDR3 DNA reads TGTGCCATCTGGAGGTCGAGCGCGAATGAGCAGTTCTTC.